This is a list of T cell receptor beta chains from one sample in a study of regulatory T cells in long-lasting Graves disease. MiXCR, applied by TCRdb to the multiplex PCR reads, yields one record per CDR3 protein. In the table there are a few hundred thousand distinct CDR3 sequences, about 12% of which are singletons. These data were likewise used in another study, on T cells in Graves' hyperthyroidism and ophthalmopathy.

The sample in question was peripheral blood mononuclear cells (PBMCs), obtained at new diagnosis, from a patient treated with antithyroid drugs. Receptors were obtained from a woman aged 18-30 years with Graves disease. Each CDR3 is given with its conserved first and last residue. A D gene is named only where the DNA matches it firmly. A row's size may be missing; if present it is once, few, many or a size class.

>TRBD1|many|TRBJ1-2|TRBV7-2
TGTGCCAGCACCCGGGACAGGGACTATGGCTACACCTTC
CASTRDRDYGYTF
>-|many|TRBJ2-6|TRBV7-2
TGTGCCAGCAGCTTAGCGCCAGGGTCAGGGGCCAACGTCCTGACTTTC
CASSLAPGSGANVLTF
>TRBD2|many|TRBJ2-7|TRBV6-1
TGTGCCAGCAGTGGGACTAGCGGGACCAACGAGCAGTACTTC
CASSGTSGTNEQYF
>-|many|TRBJ2-7|TRBV28
TGTGCCAGCAGTTTAAAAGGCTACGAGCAGTACTTC
CASSLKGYEQYF
>-|many|TRBJ1-1|TRBV5-5
TGTGCCAGCAGCTTGGGAGGGGCCGGTGTCACTGAAGCTTTCTTT
CASSLGGAGVTEAFF
>TRBD1|many|TRBJ1-5|TRBV28
TGTGCCAGCAGACCGACAGGGACAGGTCAGCCCCAGCATTTT
CASRPTGTGQPQHF
>-|-|TRBJ2-1|TRBV6-2/TRBV6-3
TGTGCCAGCAGTTACCGGGGCTTCAACTACAATGAGCAGTTCTTC
CASSYRGFNYNEQFF
>TRBD1|many|TRBJ1-2|TRBV7-9
TGTGCCAGCAGCTTAGCGCTAGGGGGCAAGGGCTACACCTTC
CASSLALGGKGYTF
>-|many|TRBJ2-7|TRBV20-1
TGCAGTGCTAGAGATAATAAGGGCGCCTACGAGCAGTACTTC
CSARDNKGAYEQYF
>-|-|TRBJ2-1|TRBV5-6
TGTGCCAGCAGCTTGCAGGACGATGAGCAGTTCTTC
CASSLQDDEQFF
>-|many|TRBJ2-3|TRBV12-3/TRBV12-4
TGTGCCAGCAGTTCTAGGTTGGTGGACGGCGATACGCAGTATTTT
CASSSRLVDGDTQYF
>TRBD1|many|TRBJ1-2|TRBV12-3/TRBV12-4
TGTGCCAGCAGCCAGGACAGGAGAGGATCGGGTGGCTACACCTTC
CASSQDRRGSGGYTF
>TRBD1|many|TRBJ1-1|TRBV14
TGTGCCAGCAGCGCATGGACAGGGATGGGCACTGAAGCTTTCTTT
CASSAWTGMGTEAFF
>TRBD2|many|TRBJ2-1|TRBV6-2/TRBV6-3
TGTGCCAGCAGTTACCCCAGCGGGAGGGCTAGCTCCTACAATGAGCAGTTCTTC
CASSYPSGRASSYNEQFF
>TRBD2|many|TRBJ2-1|TRBV3-1
TGTGCCAGCAGCCCTCCTGAATGGCGGGGGGTTTTTAATGAGCAGTTCTTC
CASSPPEWRGVFNEQFF
>-|many|TRBJ2-1|TRBV12-3/TRBV12-4
TGTGCCAGCAGTTACCCGCCTGAGCGGAAACGATACAATGAGCAGTTCTTC
CASSYPPERKRYNEQFF
>TRBD2|many|TRBJ2-7|TRBV7-6
TGTGCCAGCAGCACCCCGGGACTACCCTCCTACGAGCAGTACTTC
CASSTPGLPSYEQYF
>-|-|TRBJ1-1|TRBV11-2
TGCGCCAGCAGCAACGGGCCTTCCTCGGGCACTGAAGCTTTCTTT
CASSNGPSSGTEAFF
>-|-|TRBJ1-4|TRBV27
TGTGCCAGCACCGAATCTCATCTGGTTGAAGAAAAACTGTTTTTT
CASTESHLVEEKLFF
>TRBD2|many|TRBJ2-2|TRBV20-1
TGCAGTGCTAGCGGGGGGGCCGGGGAGCTGTTTTTT
CSASGGAGELFF
>-|-|TRBJ2-1|TRBV20-1
TGCAGTGGAAAGGACTACCGCAATGAGCAGTTCTTC
CSGKDYRNEQFF
>-|many|TRBJ1-1|TRBV20-1
TGCAGTGCTAGAGATCAACGGGGGAACACTGAAGCTTTCTTT
CSARDQRGNTEAFF
>-|many|TRBJ2-2|TRBV6-2/TRBV6-3
TGTGCCCACCAGGGGGGCCTGAACACCGGGGAGCTGTTTTTT
CAHQGGLNTGELFF
>-|few|TRBJ1-3|TRBV7-9
TGTGCCAGCAGCTTCGACATATGGAACACCATATATTTT
CASSFDIWNTIYF
>TRBD1|many|TRBJ2-2|TRBV25-1
TGTGCCAGCACCCCCGGGACAGGGGTCCTTAACACCGGGGAGCTGTTTTTT
CASTPGTGVLNTGELFF